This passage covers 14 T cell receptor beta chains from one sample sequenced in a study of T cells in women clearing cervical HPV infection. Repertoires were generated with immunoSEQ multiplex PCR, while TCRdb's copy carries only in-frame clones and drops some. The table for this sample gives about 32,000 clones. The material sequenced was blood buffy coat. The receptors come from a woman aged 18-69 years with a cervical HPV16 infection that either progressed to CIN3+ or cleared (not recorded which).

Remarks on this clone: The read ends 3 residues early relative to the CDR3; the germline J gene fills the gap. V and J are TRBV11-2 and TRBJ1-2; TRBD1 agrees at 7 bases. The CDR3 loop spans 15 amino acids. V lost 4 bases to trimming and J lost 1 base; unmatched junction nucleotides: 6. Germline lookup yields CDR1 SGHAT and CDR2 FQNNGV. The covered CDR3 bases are TGTGCCAGCAGCTCCCCCGGGGACAGTAACTATGGC. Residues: CASSSPGDSNYG. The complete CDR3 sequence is CASSSPGDSNYGYTF.

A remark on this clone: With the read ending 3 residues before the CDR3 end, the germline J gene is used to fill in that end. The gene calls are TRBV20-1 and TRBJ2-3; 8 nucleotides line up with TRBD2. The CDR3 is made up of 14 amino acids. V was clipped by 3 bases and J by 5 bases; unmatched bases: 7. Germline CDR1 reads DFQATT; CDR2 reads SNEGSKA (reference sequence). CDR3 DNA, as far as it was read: TGCAGTGCTAGTGTCGCCGGGGGGGGAGATACG. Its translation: CSASVAGGGDT. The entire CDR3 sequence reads CSASVAGGGDTQYF.

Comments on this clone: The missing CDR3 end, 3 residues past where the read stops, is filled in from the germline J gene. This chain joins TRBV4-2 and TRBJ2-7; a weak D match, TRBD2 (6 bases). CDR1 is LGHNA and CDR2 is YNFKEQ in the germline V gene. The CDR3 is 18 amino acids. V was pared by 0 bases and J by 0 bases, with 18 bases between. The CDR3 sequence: CASSQDSGGAQSSYEQYF. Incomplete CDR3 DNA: TGTGCCAGCAGCCAAGATTCTGGCGGGGCCCAGAGCTCCTACGAG.

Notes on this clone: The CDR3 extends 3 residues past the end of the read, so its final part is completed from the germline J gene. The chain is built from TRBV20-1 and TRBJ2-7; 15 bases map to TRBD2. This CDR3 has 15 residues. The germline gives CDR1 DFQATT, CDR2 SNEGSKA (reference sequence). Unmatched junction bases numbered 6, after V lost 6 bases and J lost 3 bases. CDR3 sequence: CSAGLAGGPNYEQYF. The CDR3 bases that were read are TGCAGTGCGGGACTAGCGGGGGGACCCAACTACGAG.

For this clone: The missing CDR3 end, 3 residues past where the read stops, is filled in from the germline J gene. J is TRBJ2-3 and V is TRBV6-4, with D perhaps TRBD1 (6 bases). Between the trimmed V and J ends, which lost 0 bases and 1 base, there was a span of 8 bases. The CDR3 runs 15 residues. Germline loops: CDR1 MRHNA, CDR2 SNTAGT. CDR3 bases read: TGTGCCAGCAGTGACTCAGGGGGAGGCACAGATACG. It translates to CASSDSGGGTDT. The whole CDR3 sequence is CASSDSGGGTDTQYF.

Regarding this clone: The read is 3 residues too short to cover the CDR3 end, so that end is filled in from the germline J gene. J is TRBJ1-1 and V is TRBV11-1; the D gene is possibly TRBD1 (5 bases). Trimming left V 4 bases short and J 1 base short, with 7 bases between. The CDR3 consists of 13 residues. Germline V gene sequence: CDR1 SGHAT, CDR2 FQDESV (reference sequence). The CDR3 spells CASSWTPNTEAFF. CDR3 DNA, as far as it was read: TGTGCCAGCAGCTGGACACCGAACACTGAA.

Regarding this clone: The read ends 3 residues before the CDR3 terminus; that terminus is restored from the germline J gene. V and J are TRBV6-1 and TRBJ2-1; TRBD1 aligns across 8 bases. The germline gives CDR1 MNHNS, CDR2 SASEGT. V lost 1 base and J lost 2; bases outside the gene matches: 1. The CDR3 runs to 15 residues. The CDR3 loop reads CASSEETGAYNEQFF. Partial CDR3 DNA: TGTGCCAGCAGTGAAGAGACAGGGGCCTACAATGAG.

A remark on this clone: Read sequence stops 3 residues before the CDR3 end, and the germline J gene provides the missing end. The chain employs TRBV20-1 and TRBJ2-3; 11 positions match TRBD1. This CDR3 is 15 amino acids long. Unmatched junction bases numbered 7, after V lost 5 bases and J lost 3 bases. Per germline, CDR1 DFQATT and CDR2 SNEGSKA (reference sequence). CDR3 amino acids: CSARTGGHGTDTQYF. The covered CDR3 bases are TGCAGTGCTCGGACAGGGGGCCATGGTACAGATACG.

The CDR3 here is CASSLGQGAKDEQYF. CDR3 bases read: TGTGCCAGCAGCTTGGGACAGGGGGCAAAGGACGAG. J is TRBJ2-7 and V is TRBV13, with 12 bases that match TRBD1. Sequencing ends 3 residues short of the CDR3 end; the germline J gene provides the rest. This CDR3 contains 15 residues. Trimming cost V 3 bases and J 5 bases; bases outside gene matches: 5. Germline CDR1 PRHDT, CDR2 FYEKMQ (reference sequence).

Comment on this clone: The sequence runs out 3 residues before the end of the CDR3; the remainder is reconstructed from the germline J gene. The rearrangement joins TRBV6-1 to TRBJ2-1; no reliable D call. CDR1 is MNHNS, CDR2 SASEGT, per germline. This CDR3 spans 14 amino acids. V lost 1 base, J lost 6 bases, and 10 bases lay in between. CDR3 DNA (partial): TGTGCCAGCAGTGAAGGGGCTGGGCCCAATGAG. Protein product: CASSEGAGPNE. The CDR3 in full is CASSEGAGPNEQFF.

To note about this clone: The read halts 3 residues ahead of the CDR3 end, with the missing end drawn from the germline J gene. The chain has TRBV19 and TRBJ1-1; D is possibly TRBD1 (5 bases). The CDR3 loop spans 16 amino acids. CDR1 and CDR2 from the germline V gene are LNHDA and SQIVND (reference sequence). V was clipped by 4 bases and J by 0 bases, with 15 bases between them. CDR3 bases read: TGTGCCAGTAGTACCCCCCAGGGAAAAATGAACACTGAA. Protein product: CASSTPQGKMNTE. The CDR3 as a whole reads CASSTPQGKMNTEAFF.

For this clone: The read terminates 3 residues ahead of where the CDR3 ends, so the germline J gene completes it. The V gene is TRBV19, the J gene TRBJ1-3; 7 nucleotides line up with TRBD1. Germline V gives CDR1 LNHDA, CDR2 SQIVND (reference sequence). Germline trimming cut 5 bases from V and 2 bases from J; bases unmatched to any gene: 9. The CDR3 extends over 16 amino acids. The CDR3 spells CASSFNLGQAGNTIYF. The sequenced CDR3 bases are TGTGCCAGTAGTTTCAACCTCGGACAGGCTGGAAACACC.

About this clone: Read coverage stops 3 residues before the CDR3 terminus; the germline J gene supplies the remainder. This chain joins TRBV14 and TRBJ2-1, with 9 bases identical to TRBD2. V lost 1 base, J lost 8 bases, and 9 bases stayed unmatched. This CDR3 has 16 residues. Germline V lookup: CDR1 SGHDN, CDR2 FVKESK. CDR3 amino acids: CASSQGARGGLDEQFF. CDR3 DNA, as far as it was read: TGTGCCAGCAGCCAAGGGGCGCGGGGGGGCCTCGATGAG.

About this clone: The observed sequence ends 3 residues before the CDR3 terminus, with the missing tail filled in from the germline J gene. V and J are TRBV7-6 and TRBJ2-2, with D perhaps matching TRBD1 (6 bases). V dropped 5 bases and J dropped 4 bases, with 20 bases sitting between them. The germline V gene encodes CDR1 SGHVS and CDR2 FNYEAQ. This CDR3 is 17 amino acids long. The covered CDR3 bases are TGTGCCAGCAGCGAAGTAGCTCTGGGACACCTCACCGGGGAG. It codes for CASSEVALGHLTGE. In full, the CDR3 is CASSEVALGHLTGELFF.